This TCR beta chain was documented in a study of T cells in Graves' hyperthyroidism and ophthalmopathy. Study-wide results and limits: Blood samples included most of the expanded thyroid clonotypes exceeding 0.001.

TCR beta CDR3 regions were amplified from RNA. A set of HTBI primers served as the primers for a first-round RT-PCR of the TCR CDR3. TCRdb ran MiXCR on the multiplex PCR reads and lists one entry per CDR3 protein. The sample consists of about 290,000 distinct CDR3 sequences, 13% of them appearing once. This clonotype is a singleton in its sample. Antigen specificity is unknown. A much more abundant neighbour one base away suggests this may be a read error. PBMCs were derived from around 10 ml fresh peripheral blood. The CDR3 is 16 amino acids. Per the germline V gene, CDR1 is MNHEY and CDR2 is SVGEGT. Trimming shortened V by 6 bases and J by 2 bases, and 17 bases separated the two germline ends.

The sample was blood. The source is a woman in her thirties with Graves' hyperthyroidism that later progressed to Graves' ophthalmopathy. The J gene is TRBJ1-3, the V gene TRBV6-2 or TRBV6-3; no firm D call. The CDR3 is CASSSRTVETGNTIYF. CDR3 nucleotides: TGTGCCAGCAGCTCTCGGACGGTCGAAACTGGAAACACCATATATTTT.